The 21 T cell receptor beta chains presented below share a single source sample, sequenced in a study of shared clonotypes between healthy human individuals. Sequencing used immunoSEQ multiplex PCR; TCRdb keeps in-frame clones, though not all of them. The table shows millions of clones, with approximately 90% occurring only once. Source material: naive CD4+ T cells sorted from blood. Noted subset: CD45RA+ positively selected. The receptors shown here come from a man between 18 and 29 years old in good health.

This sequence joins TRBV5-4 and TRBJ2-7; D is perhaps TRBD2 (6 bases). The CDR3 runs 15 residues. The V gene lost 3 bases and the J gene lost 5 bases, with 18 bases spanning the gap. Germline CDR1 SGHNT, CDR2 YYREEE (reference sequence). CDR3: CASSSQGGLGHEQYF. Written as DNA, the CDR3 is TGTGCCAGCAGCTCCCAAGGAGGGTTAGGCCACGAGCAGTACTTC.

The rearrangement uses TRBV13 and TRBJ1-2; 7 positions agree with TRBD1. The CDR3 extends over 16 amino acids. The V gene end was trimmed by 3 bases and the J gene end by 5 bases; junction bases not matched to a gene: 12. Germline V lookup: CDR1 PRHDT, CDR2 FYEKMQ (reference sequence). CDR3 in amino acids: CASSLGRIRDRYGYTF. The CDR3 DNA follows: TGTGCCAGCAGCTTGGGGAGGATAAGGGACAGATATGGCTACACCTTC. The whole variable domain, filled in from reference TRBV13 and TRBJ1-2, reads AAGVIQSPRHLIKEKRETATLKCYPIPRHDTVYWYQQGPGQDPQFLISFYEKMQSDKGSIPDRFSAQQFSDYHSELNMSSLELGDSALYFCASSLGRIRDRYGYTFGSGTRLTVV.

V gene TRBV21-1 combines with J gene TRBJ2-1. TRBV21-1 is tagged as a pseudogene. The CDR3 has 11 amino acids. CDR3 in amino acids: CASSKRHEQFF. In nucleotides, the CDR3 is TGTGCCAGCAGCAAACGCCATGAGCAGTTCTTC.

The chain couples TRBV11-2 to TRBJ2-7; tentatively, D is TRBD2 (5 bases). CDR3 length equals 15 residues. The germline V gene encodes CDR1 SGHAT and CDR2 FQNNGV. V was trimmed by 2 bases and J by 6 bases, leaving 17 bases between them. DNA of the CDR3: TGTGCCAGCAGCTTACTCGGGGAGATAAATGGCGAGCAGTACTTC. Protein product: CASSLLGEINGEQYF.

The chain is built from TRBV11-1 and TRBJ2-1; D is ambiguous. V lost 6 bases, J lost 0 bases, and 18 bases lay in between. The length of the CDR3 is 17 residues. Germline CDR1 SGHAT, CDR2 FQDESV (reference sequence). CDR3 residues: CASSTTNGPGSYNEQFF. CDR3 DNA: TGTGCCAGCAGTACCACTAACGGGCCTGGCTCCTACAATGAGCAGTTCTTC.

The chain links TRBV21-1 to TRBJ2-1; the D call in the table, TRBD1, was not verified against the DNA. TRBV21-1 is a listed pseudogene. The length of the CDR3 is 17 residues. The CDR3 nucleotides read TGTGCCAGCACCAAGCGACAGGGCCACTCCCCGCACTATGAGCAGTTCTTC. Its translation: CASTKRQGHSPHYEQFF.

Here the CDR3 DNA reads TGTGCCAGCTCATCAACTTTGGGCGGGAGCTCCTACGAGCAGTACTTC. Translating gives CASSSTLGGSSYEQYF. The rearrangement uses TRBV18 and TRBJ2-7, with 7 nucleotides matching TRBD2. V lost 5 bases and J lost 0; bases outside the gene matches: 10. Germline values: CDR1 KGHSH, CDR2 LQKENI. The CDR3 spans 16 residues.

Comment on this clone: Other DNA variants within this sample encode the same CDR3. The V gene is TRBV27, the J gene TRBJ1-2, with 9 nucleotides matching TRBD1. The germline V gene encodes CDR1 MNHEY and CDR2 SMNVEV (reference sequence). The V segment lost 5 bases and the J segment 4 bases; nucleotides outside the gene matches: 5. This CDR3 spans 14 amino acids. CDR3 nucleotides: TGTGCCAGCAGTCCGGGACAGGGCCCCTATGGCTACACCTTC. This sequence encodes CASSPGQGPYGYTF.

The rearrangement uses TRBV19 and TRBJ2-3; TRBD2 agrees at 12 bases. In germline, CDR1 is LNHDA, CDR2 SQIVND (reference sequence). The CDR3 spans 15 residues. Trimming at V came to 6 bases and at J to 3 bases, leaving 4 bases not matched to a gene. Here the CDR3 DNA reads TGTGCCAGTAGGGCTAGCGGGGGGGTAACAGATACGCAGTATTTT. It codes for CASRASGGVTDTQYF.

In regard to this clone: In the same sample, other DNA sequences code for this CDR3. This rearrangement joins TRBV28 to TRBJ1-1; 9 nucleotides line up with TRBD1. The ends lost 4 bases at V and 5 bases at J; junction bases unmatched: 5. This CDR3 comprises 14 residues. CDR1 MDHEN and CDR2 SYDVKM come from the germline V gene. CDR3: CASSSTGGRTEAFF. The CDR3, as DNA: TGTGCCAGCAGTTCGACAGGGGGAAGAACTGAAGCTTTCTTT.

The V and J genes are TRBV6-6 and TRBJ2-1; D may be TRBD2 (5 bases). V lost 5 bases, J lost 4 bases, and 9 bases lay in between. The CDR3 totals 13 residues. Per germline, CDR1 MNHNY and CDR2 SVGAGI (reference sequence). In DNA, the CDR3 is TGTGCCAGCAGTCCCGGGATATACAATGAGCAGTTCTTC. It translates to CASSPGIYNEQFF.

The V gene is TRBV5-1, the J gene TRBJ2-5; TRBD1 agrees at 11 bases. V lost 0 bases to trimming and J lost 7 bases; unmatched junction nucleotides: 2. From germline, CDR1 is SGHRS and CDR2 YFSETQ. The CDR3 contains 14 residues. The CDR3 DNA follows: TGCGCCAGCAGCTTGGTAGGGACAGGGGGGACCCAGTACTTC. Its protein product is CASSLVGTGGTQYF.

V usage is TRBV30 and J usage is TRBJ2-5; D may be TRBD1 or TRBD2 (6 bases each). The CDR3 has 15 amino acids. Germline V lookup: CDR1 GTSNPN, CDR2 SVGIG (reference sequence). With 3 bases removed from V and 5 bases from J, the gap between germline ends came to 19 bases. The CDR3 spells CAWSMGAGGSETQYF. DNA of the CDR3: TGTGCCTGGAGCATGGGGGCCGGAGGGTCGGAGACCCAGTACTTC.

Remarks on this clone: This sample includes further DNA sequences coding for the same CDR3. The chain links TRBV9 to TRBJ2-5; no firm D call. The V gene lost 0 bases and the J gene lost 2 bases, with 8 bases spanning the gap. Germline CDR1 is SGDLS and CDR2 is YYNGEE. The CDR3 has 14 residues. The CDR3 region is CASSVGGSQETQYF. The CDR3 DNA reads TGTGCCAGCAGCGTAGGCGGATCTCAAGAGACCCAGTACTTC.

The chain combines TRBV2 with TRBJ2-1; 8 bases fit TRBD2. Germline values: CDR1 SNHLY, CDR2 FYNNEI. The CDR3 length is 15 residues. V shed 6 bases and J 7 bases; nucleotides not matched to a gene: 11. CDR3 in DNA: TGTGCCAGCAGCCTTAGCGGGGCGGGAAGGAATGAGCAGTTCTTC. Its protein is CASSLSGAGRNEQFF.

This chain links TRBV10-3 with TRBJ2-3; 10 nucleotides line up with TRBD1. The V segment lost 3 bases and the J segment 2 bases; nucleotides outside the gene matches: 5. Germline-derived CDR1 and CDR2 are ENHRY and SYGVKD. CDR3 length: 16 residues. The chain's CDR3 is CAISDSDRGFTDTQYF. The CDR3 coding sequence is TGTGCCATCAGTGACTCGGACAGGGGGTTCACAGATACGCAGTATTTT.

In regard to this clone: At the DNA level, this CDR3 is encoded by other sequences in the same sample as well. The genes are TRBV9 and TRBJ2-4, with D uncertain. This CDR3 region has 13 residues. V was trimmed by 0 bases and J by 7 bases, leaving 8 bases between them. CDR1 and CDR2 (germline): SGDLS, YYNGEE. The CDR3 here is CASSVGLDNIQYF. CDR3 nucleotides: TGTGCCAGCAGCGTAGGCCTAGACAACATTCAGTACTTC.

This chain connects TRBV5-1 to TRBJ1-2; D is unresolved. Looked up from germline, CDR1 is SGHRS and CDR2 is YFSETQ. CDR3 length equals 12 residues. The V end was cut by 0 bases, the J end by 8 bases, with 8 bases between. The CDR3 sequence: CASSLDVVGYTF. DNA for the CDR3: TGCGCCAGCAGCTTGGACGTGGTCGGCTACACCTTC.

This clone was counted once. The chain recombines TRBV6-6 with TRBJ2-3; D remains ambiguous. Germline V lookup: CDR1 MNHNY, CDR2 SVGAGI (reference sequence). V lost 6 bases to trimming and J lost 13 bases, with 17 bases between them. The CDR3 sequence is 12 residues long. The DNA for the CDR3 is TGTGCCAGCAGAGCCGGTGTGGCCCCGGAGTATTTT. Amino acid sequence: CASRAGVAPEYF.

The CDR3 loop is CASSEGGDRNYGYTF. CDR3 bases: TGTGCCAGCAGTGAAGGGGGGGACAGGAACTATGGCTACACCTTC. The chain joins TRBV6-1 to TRBJ1-2; 8 bases agree with TRBD1. V shed 1 base, J shed 2 bases, and the junction held 3 bases outside the gene matches. CDR1 is MNHNS and CDR2 is SASEGT in the germline V gene. CDR3 length: 15 amino acids.

V usage is TRBV5-1 and J usage is TRBJ2-7; the match to TRBD1 covers 7 bases. The CDR3 loop spans 14 amino acids. Germline lookup yields CDR1 SGHRS and CDR2 YFSETQ. V shed 4 bases, J shed 6 bases, and the junction held 10 bases outside the gene matches. The CDR3 nucleotides read TGCGCCAGCAGCGTACGACAGGGATTTGCCGAGCAGTACTTC. Residues: CASSVRQGFAEQYF.